This paragraph reports one T cell receptor beta chain. The data belong to a study of control samples from healthy donors and cancer patients. Generated by immunoSEQ multiplex PCR, the TCRdb table keeps only in-frame clones and is missing some. This sample yields some 130,000 clones, of which around 93% are seen a single time; 2% to 2.5% belongs to the top ten. The CDR3 is 13 residues long. Germline CDR1 and CDR2: SQVTM and ANQGSEA. V was pared by 4 bases and J by 5 bases, with 14 bases between. The clonotype was recovered from a woman aged 50 to 60 in good health. V is TRBV29-1 and J is TRBJ1-1; no firm D call. The sequenced sample was blood. Here the CDR3 reads CSVGMTVLTEAFF. DNA of the CDR3: TGCAGCGTTGGGATGACGGTGTTGACTGAAGCTTTCTTT.